This T cell receptor (beta chain) was recorded in a study of blood T cell repertoires in COVID-19. Study-wide context: The samples span acute and convalescent COVID-19 from the United States, Italy and Spain.

Authors' analysis steps: The authors estimated nucleated cell counts from reference gene primer amplification. Profiled with immunoSEQ multiplex PCR; TCRdb holds only in-frame clones, not every one. The DNA gave D and trimming, while V, J and clone size come from that table. The table lists roughly 49,000 clones, approximately 92% of them singletons. With 10 bases removed from V and 2 bases from J, the gap between germline ends came to 20 bases. The CDR3 length is 16 residues. Germline V lookup: CDR1 WNHNN, CDR2 SYGVQD (reference sequence). The J gene is TRBJ2-2, the V gene TRBV10-1; D gene uncertain. The sequence was obtained from a man in his 60s with active COVID-19. Specimen: peripheral blood. The CDR3 nucleotides read TGCGCCACCCCTAGGATCCGTATCCAAAACACCGGGGAGCTGTTTTTT. It is translated as CATPRIRIQNTGELFF.